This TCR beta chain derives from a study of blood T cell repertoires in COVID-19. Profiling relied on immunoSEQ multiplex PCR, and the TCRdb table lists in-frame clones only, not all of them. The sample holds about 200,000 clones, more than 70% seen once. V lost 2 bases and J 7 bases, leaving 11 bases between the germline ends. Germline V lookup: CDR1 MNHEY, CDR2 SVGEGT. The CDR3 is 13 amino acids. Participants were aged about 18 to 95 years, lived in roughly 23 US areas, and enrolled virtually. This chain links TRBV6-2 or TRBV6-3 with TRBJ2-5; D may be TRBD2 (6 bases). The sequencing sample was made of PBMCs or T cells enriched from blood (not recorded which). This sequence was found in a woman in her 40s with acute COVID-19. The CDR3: CASSYGNGGTQYF. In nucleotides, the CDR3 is TGTGCCAGCAGTTACGGCAACGGGGGGACCCAGTACTTC.